The rows below give T cell receptor beta chains drawn from one sample of a study of shared clonotypes between healthy human individuals. Clones were read by immunoSEQ multiplex PCR, and TCRdb kept only the in-frame ones, dropping some. The sample includes under 600,000 clones, about 75% of them seen just once. The sequenced material came from PBMCs. Receptors originate from a woman in her 40s in good health. Some clones in this sample may be carry-over from other donors' samples. Both conserved end residues are part of each CDR3. Fields, in order: V gene, clone size, J gene, D gene, CDR3 protein, CDR3 DNA. A D gene is named only where the DNA matches it firmly. A clone size is listed for some rows: how often the clone was seen (once, few, many), or a class if it is expanded.

V: TRBV29-1
size: -
J: TRBJ2-3
D: TRBD2
CDR3: CSVGSGRSADTQYF
DNA: TGCAGCGTTGGTAGCGGGAGATCCGCAGATACGCAGTATTTT

V: TRBV6-4
size: -
J: TRBJ2-1
D: TRBD1
CDR3: CASSAALGTEKFF
DNA: TGTGCCAGCAGTGCGGCCCTAGGGACAGAGAAGTTCTTC

V: TRBV28
size: once
J: TRBJ2-3
D: -
CDR3: CASRSLDTQYF
DNA: TGTGCCAGCAGGAGTTTAGATACGCAGTATTTT

V: TRBV20-1
size: few
J: TRBJ2-1
D: -
CDR3: CSASRRPEQFF
DNA: TGCAGTGCTAGTCGTAGGCCTGAGCAGTTCTTC

V: TRBV5-1
size: once
J: TRBJ2-7
D: TRBD1
CDR3: CASSSTGTGGYEQYF
DNA: TGCGCCAGCAGCTCTACCGGGACAGGGGGCTACGAGCAGTACTTC

V: TRBV7-2
size: few
J: TRBJ2-1
D: -
CDR3: CASSLVSTLGNNEQFF
DNA: TGTGCCAGCAGCTTAGTGAGTACGTTGGGGAACAATGAGCAGTTCTTC

V: TRBV9
size: -
J: TRBJ2-1
D: TRBD1
CDR3: CASSVGQGAYNEQFF
DNA: TGTGCCAGCAGCGTAGGACAGGGGGCTTACAATGAGCAGTTCTTC

V: TRBV7-6
size: -
J: TRBJ2-7
D: TRBD2
CDR3: CASSRTSGSSSYEQYF
DNA: TGTGCCAGCAGCCGGACTAGCGGGAGCTCGTCCTACGAGCAGTACTTC

V: TRBV18
size: -
J: TRBJ1-5
D: -
CDR3: CASSPTGLGNQPQHF
DNA: TGTGCCAGCTCACCAACGGGACTTGGCAATCAGCCCCAGCATTTT

V: TRBV4-2
size: -
J: TRBJ2-1
D: TRBD2
CDR3: CASSQELAGAPNEQFF
DNA: TGTGCCAGCAGCCAAGAACTGGCGGGAGCTCCCAATGAGCAGTTCTTC

V: TRBV28
size: -
J: TRBJ1-5
D: -
CDR3: CASSLQGRQPQHF
DNA: TGTGCCAGCAGTCTCCAGGGGAGACAGCCCCAGCATTTT

V: TRBV7-9
size: once
J: TRBJ2-1
D: -
CDR3: CASSQTGYEQFF
DNA: TGTGCCAGCAGCCAAACAGGGTATGAGCAGTTCTTC

V: TRBV2
size: -
J: TRBJ2-7
D: TRBD2
CDR3: CASSETSGRGYEQYF
DNA: TGTGCCAGCAGTGAAACTAGCGGGAGAGGGTACGAGCAGTACTTC

V: TRBV28
size: -
J: TRBJ2-7
D: TRBD2
CDR3: CASSVTSSTYEQYF
DNA: TGTGCCAGCAGTGTGACTAGCTCTACTTACGAGCAGTACTTC

V: TRBV5-1
size: many
J: TRBJ1-1
D: -
CDR3: CASSLVGTVEAFF
DNA: TGCGCCAGCAGCTTGGTGGGCACGGTTGAAGCTTTCTTT

V: TRBV7-2
size: -
J: TRBJ2-1
D: -
CDR3: CASSLGAGTEQFF
DNA: TGTGCCAGCAGCTTAGGTGCGGGAACGGAGCAGTTCTTC

V: TRBV27
size: -
J: TRBJ1-6
D: TRBD1
CDR3: CASKPGQGYSPLHF
DNA: TGTGCCAGCAAACCGGGACAGGGTTACTCACCCCTCCACTTT

V: TRBV5-1
size: once
J: TRBJ2-5
D: -
CDR3: CASSLDGPNQETQYF
DNA: TGCGCCAGCAGCTTGGACGGTCCAAACCAAGAAACCCAGTACTTC

V: TRBV10-2
size: few
J: TRBJ2-3
D: TRBD2
CDR3: CASRRAGGSSSTDTQYF
DNA: TGCGCCAGCAGAAGAGCGGGAGGGTCCTCTAGCACAGATACGCAGTATTTT

V: TRBV15
size: -
J: TRBJ2-1
D: -
CDR3: CATSRDQGIRGNEQFF
DNA: TGTGCCACCAGCAGAGATCAGGGAATAAGGGGCAATGAGCAGTTCTTC

V: TRBV9
size: -
J: TRBJ2-3
D: TRBD2
CDR3: CASSVGNGGASTDTQYF
DNA: TGTGCCAGCAGCGTAGGCAACGGGGGGGCTAGCACAGATACGCAGTATTTT

V: TRBV7-2
size: -
J: TRBJ2-3
D: TRBD2
CDR3: CASSWTSSYTDTQYF
DNA: TGTGCCAGCAGTTGGACTAGCTCTTATACAGATACGCAGTATTTT

V: TRBV2
size: -
J: TRBJ2-5
D: -
CDR3: CASSPRVEGETQYF
DNA: TGTGCCAGCAGTCCCCGGGTAGAGGGAGAGACCCAGTACTTC

V: TRBV28
size: -
J: TRBJ2-2
D: TRBD2
CDR3: CASGPGGLNTGELFF
DNA: TGTGCCAGCGGGCCGGGAGGATTGAACACCGGGGAGCTGTTTTTT

V: TRBV21-1
size: once
J: TRBJ1-5
D: -
CDR3: CASSKSPDGGNQPQHF
DNA: TGTGCCAGCAGCAAATCCCCCGATGGAGGTAATCAGCCCCAGCATTTT

V: TRBV5-1
size: -
J: TRBJ2-7
D: -
CDR3: CASSFGGMDSYEQYF
DNA: TGCGCCAGCAGCTTTGGGGGAATGGACTCCTACGAGCAGTACTTC

V: TRBV30
size: -
J: TRBJ2-1
D: -
CDR3: CAWDRDGSWNEQFF
DNA: TGTGCCTGGGACCGCGACGGGAGTTGGAATGAGCAGTTCTTC

V: TRBV9
size: -
J: TRBJ2-7
D: -
CDR3: CASSVAWASSYEQYF
DNA: TGTGCCAGCAGCGTAGCGTGGGCCAGCTCCTACGAGCAGTACTTC

V: TRBV11-2
size: -
J: TRBJ2-7
D: TRBD2
CDR3: CASSGLLTRTSLLYEQYF
DNA: TGTGCCAGCAGCGGGCTCTTAACCCGGACTAGCCTCCTTTACGAGCAGTACTTC

V: TRBV5-4
size: -
J: TRBJ2-1
D: TRBD2
CDR3: CASSLPGLAGYNEQFF
DNA: TGTGCCAGCAGCCTCCCGGGACTAGCGGGCTACAATGAGCAGTTCTTC

V: TRBV6-4
size: -
J: TRBJ2-4
D: TRBD2
CDR3: CASRIAGGPGLAKNIQYF
DNA: TGTGCCAGCAGAATAGCGGGAGGGCCGGGCCTAGCCAAAAACATTCAGTACTTC

V: TRBV7-2
size: -
J: TRBJ2-1
D: TRBD2
CDR3: CASSLRAGDHNEQFF
DNA: TGTGCCAGCAGCTTAAGAGCGGGGGACCACAATGAGCAGTTCTTC